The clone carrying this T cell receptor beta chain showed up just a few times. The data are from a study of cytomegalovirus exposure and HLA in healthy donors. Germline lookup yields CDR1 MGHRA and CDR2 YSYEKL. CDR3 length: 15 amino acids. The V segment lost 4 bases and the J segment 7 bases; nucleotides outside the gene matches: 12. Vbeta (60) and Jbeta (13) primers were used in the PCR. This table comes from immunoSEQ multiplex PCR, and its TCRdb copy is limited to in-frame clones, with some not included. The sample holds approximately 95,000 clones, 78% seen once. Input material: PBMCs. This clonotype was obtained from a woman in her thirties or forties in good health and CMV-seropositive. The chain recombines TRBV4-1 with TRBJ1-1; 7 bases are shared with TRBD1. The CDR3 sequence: CASSPGSTGFGEAFF. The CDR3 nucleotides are TGCGCCAGCAGCCCGGGATCGACAGGGTTTGGTGAAGCTTTCTTT.